This TCR beta chain was captured in a study of blood T cell repertoires in COVID-19. Study background: The origin of the acute and convalescent COVID-19 samples was the United States, Italy and Spain.

Authors' methods: Reference gene primer amplification gave estimated nucleated cell counts. Data came from immunoSEQ multiplex PCR; TCRdb stores just in-frame clones and leaves some out. Clone size and V and J calls were adopted from that table, with D and trimming inferred from the DNA. The sample shows about 87,000 clones, around 85% of them seen only once. Germline-derived CDR1 and CDR2 are KGHSH and LQKENI. V was pared by 5 bases and J by 2 bases, with 6 bases of the junction left unmatched. The CDR3 consists of 14 residues. The Seattle patients joined while their infection was active and were tracked longitudinally afterward.

This chain joins TRBV18 and TRBJ2-7, with 7 bases lining up with TRBD1. The TCR sequence derives from a woman of 80 years or more with COVID-19, enrolled during active disease. The sequencing input was peripheral blood. The CDR3 reads CASSYDRAPYEQYF. For the CDR3, the DNA is TGTGCCAGCTCATACGACAGGGCCCCCTACGAGCAGTACTTC.